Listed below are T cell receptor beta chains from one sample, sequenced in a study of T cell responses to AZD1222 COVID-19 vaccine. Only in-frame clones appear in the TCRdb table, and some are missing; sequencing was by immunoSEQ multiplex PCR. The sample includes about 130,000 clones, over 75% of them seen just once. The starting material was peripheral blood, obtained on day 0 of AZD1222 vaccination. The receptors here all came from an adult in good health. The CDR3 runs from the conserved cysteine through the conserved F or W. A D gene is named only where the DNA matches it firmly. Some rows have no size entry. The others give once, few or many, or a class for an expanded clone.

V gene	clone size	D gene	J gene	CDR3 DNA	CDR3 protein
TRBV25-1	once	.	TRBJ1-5	TGTGCCAGCAGTGATTGGAGCAATCAGCCCCAGCATTTT	CASSDWSNQPQHF
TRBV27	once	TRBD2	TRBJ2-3	TGTGCCAGCAGTTTAAGCCAGCGGGGGTCGGGAGATACGCAGTATTTT	CASSLSQRGSGDTQYF
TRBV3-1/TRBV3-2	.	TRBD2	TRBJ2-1	TGTGCCAGCAGCCAAGGAGGGACTAGCGGGGGGGCCGTCAATGAGCAGTTCTTC	CASSQGGTSGGAVNEQFF
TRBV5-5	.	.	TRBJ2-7	TGTGCCAGCAGCCTGGAGGGCCCCTACGAGCAGTACTTC	CASSLEGPYEQYF
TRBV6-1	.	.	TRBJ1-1	TGTGCCAGCAGTGAAAAGCCAGAACATGGTGAAGCTTTCTTT	CASSEKPEHGEAFF
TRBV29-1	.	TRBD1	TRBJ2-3	TGCAGCGTGGGACAGGGGGTGGTAGATACGCAGTATTTT	CSVGQGVVDTQYF
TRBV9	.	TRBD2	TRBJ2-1	TGTGCCAGCAGCCGAGCGGGGGGAATCAATGAGCAGTTCTTC	CASSRAGGINEQFF
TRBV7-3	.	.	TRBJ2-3	TGTGCCAGCAGCTTAAGGAACCCCGCAGATACGCAGTATTTT	CASSLRNPADTQYF
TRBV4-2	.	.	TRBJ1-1	TGTGCCAGCAGCCAAGAACCGACCCAGGGGATGAACACTGAAGCTTTCTTT	CASSQEPTQGMNTEAFF
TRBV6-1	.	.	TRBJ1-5	TGTGCCAGCAGTGAAAGACAGGCGCCGGGGCAGCCCCAGCATTTT	CASSERQAPGQPQHF
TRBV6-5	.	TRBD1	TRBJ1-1	TGTGCCAGCAGTTACTCGAACAGGGGGATGACTGAAGCTTTCTTT	CASSYSNRGMTEAFF
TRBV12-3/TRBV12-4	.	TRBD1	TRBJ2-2	TGTGCCAGTGGACAGGGGGCTACCGGGGAGCTGTTTTTT	CASGQGATGELFF
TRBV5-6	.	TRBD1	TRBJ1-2	TGTGCCAGCAGCAGAGACAGGGGAGACTATGGCTACACCTTC	CASSRDRGDYGYTF
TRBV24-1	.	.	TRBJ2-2	TGTGCCACCAGTGAACCACTGGGGGCCGCGAACACCGGGGAGCTGTTTTTT	CATSEPLGAANTGELFF
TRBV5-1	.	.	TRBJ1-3	TGCGCCAGCAGCCCCGACGGGGCCTACTCTGGAAACACCATATATTTT	CASSPDGAYSGNTIYF
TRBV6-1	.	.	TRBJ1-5	TGTGCCAGCAGTGAGCAGGAGGGCTACGGCAATCAGCCCCAGCATTTT	CASSEQEGYGNQPQHF
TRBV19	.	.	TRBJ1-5	TGTGCCAGTAGTATTGGGACAACGTGGCAGCCCCAGCATTTT	CASSIGTTWQPQHF
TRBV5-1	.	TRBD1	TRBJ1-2	TGCGCCAGCAGCCTCGAGGGGGCAAGCGGCTACACCTTC	CASSLEGASGYTF
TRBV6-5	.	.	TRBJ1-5	TGTGCCAGCAGCCCCGGAAGTAATCAGCCCCAGCATTTT	CASSPGSNQPQHF
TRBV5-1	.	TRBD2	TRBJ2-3	TGCGCCAGCAGCTTGAATTCGGGAGGGGATACGCAGTATTTT	CASSLNSGGDTQYF
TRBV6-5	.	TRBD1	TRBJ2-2	TGTGCCAGAGGACAGGAAAACACCGGGGAGCTGTTTTTT	CARGQENTGELFF
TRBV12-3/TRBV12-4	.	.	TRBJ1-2	TGTGCCAGCAGTTTGGGAACTAACTATGGCTACACCTTC	CASSLGTNYGYTF
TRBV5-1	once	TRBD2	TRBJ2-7	TGCGCCAGCAGCCCGCCGGGACTAGCGGGGGTTAGCGAGCAGTACTTC	CASSPPGLAGVSEQYF
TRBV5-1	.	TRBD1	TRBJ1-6	TGCGCCAGCAGCTTAGGACAGGGTCATTCACCCCTCCACTTT	CASSLGQGHSPLHF